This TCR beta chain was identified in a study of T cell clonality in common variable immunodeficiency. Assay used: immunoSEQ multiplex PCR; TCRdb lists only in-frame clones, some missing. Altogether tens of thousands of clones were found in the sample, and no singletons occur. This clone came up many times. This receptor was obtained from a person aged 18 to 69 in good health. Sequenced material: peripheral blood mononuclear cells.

The CDR3 loop reads CASSQWPQGRNTGELFF. CDR3 DNA (partial): TGCGCCAGCAGCCAATGGCCACAGGGGAGGAACACCGGGGAG. The chain is built from TRBV4-1 and TRBJ2-2, with 7 positions matching TRBD1. The CDR3 end falls 3 residues outside the read, so it is completed with the germline J gene. Germline CDR1 and CDR2: MGHRA and YSYEKL. V was pared by 2 bases and J by 1 base, with 7 bases of the junction left unmatched. The length of the CDR3 is 17 residues.